This TCR beta chain was sequenced during a study of blood T cell repertoires in COVID-19. CDR1 and CDR2 from the germline V gene are LGHNA and YNFKEQ. V gave up 4 bases and J gave up 9 bases, with 22 bases separating them. This CDR3 region has 16 residues. Cohort 3 recovery required two negative PCRs, clearance, or symptom resolution. This clone was recorded many times. Study processing details: Amplification of reference gene primers was used by the study to estimate nucleated cell counts. Sequencing was performed with immunoSEQ multiplex PCR; in TCRdb, only in-frame clones are kept and a portion is missing. For V, J and clone size, that table is used; D and trimming come from the DNA. The table shows about 270,000 clones, with 80% to 90% occurring only once.

The chain couples TRBV4-2 to TRBJ2-1; unclear D gene. The source of this sequence is a woman younger than 30 who had recovered from COVID-19. Input material: PBMCs or T cells enriched from blood (not recorded which). CDR3 nucleotide sequence: TGTGCCAGCAGCCTCGGAGCGCTAGACCCCATGGGTGAGCAGTTCTTC. It is translated as CASSLGALDPMGEQFF.